This T cell receptor beta chain was sequenced for a study of shared clonotypes between healthy human individuals (TCRdb year 2020). General notes on the study: The cohort included a few men and a couple of women between 18 and 49 years of age. The study deeply sequenced blood TCR repertoires of five healthy adults to estimate repertoire size and the extent of clonotype sharing between individuals. Leukapheresis yielded between about 0.85 and 10 billion PBMCs per donor. To increase sequencing depth and limit assay-specific biases, TCR repertoire library preparation and sequencing were carried out by different laboratories using diverse techniques. For each donor, three plates each were used for CD4 naive and CD4 memory, two plates were used for CD8 naive, and one plate was used for CD8 memory.

A remark on this clone: The antigen it binds to is not known. Base-call qualities are not available, and no considerably larger clone is one nucleotide away.

Counted from cysteine to phenylalanine, this CDR3 has 14 amino acids. Just CDR3 DNA is preserved here, 42 bases in frame from base 1. V was cut back by 1 base and J by 5 bases, leaving a gap of 11 bases between them. CDR1 and CDR2 were assigned from the germline V gene as SGHVS and FQNEAQ. Donors were healthy HIV-negative adults with no recently reported acute infections or vaccinations. Every donor was a Caucasian adult residing in Nashville, Tennessee, USA. CD4+ T cells were enriched by magnetic negative selection, after which naive cells were positively selected on CD45RA and the negative fraction was taken as the memory subset. Blood was obtained by leukapheresis, after which PBMCs were separated by Ficoll-Histopaque density gradient centrifugation and cryopreserved in liquid nitrogen vapor phase. Analytical flow cytometry was used to check the purity and quantity of every magnetically sorted T cell population. Genomic DNA was isolated from each sorted fraction and quantified by UV absorbance on a Nanodrop 2000c.

The study at large found these results: Compared with non-shared clonotypes, the clonotypes found in all four sorted-subset donors had higher generation probabilities. Larger estimated clonotype richness was generally found for naive subsets than for memory subsets. Because the study included a small number of donors, the genetic and exposure-history diversity represented was limited. Sampling was limited to blood, and TCR repertoires in tissue likely differ from TCR repertoires in blood. Pairwise subsampling led to the expectation that sequencing depth would affect the degree of clonotype sharing among donors. When a handful of donors were compared, the shared fraction of clonotypes was about 5% for naive CD4, roughly 3.4% for naive CD8, 2% to 2.5% for memory CD4, and 0.35% to 0.4% for memory CD8. Even with the large sequencing depth, rarefaction of the sorted-subset datasets indicated that sequencing was incomplete.

TCR CDR3 regions were amplified from genomic DNA by multiplex PCR using the deep immunoSEQ assay. Extracted genomic DNA from each cell subset was distributed evenly across all wells of several immunoSEQ 96-well plates, and each plate was treated as a replicate. Each replicate PCR for sorted subsets received approximately 220 ng genomic DNA, equal to about 30,000 T cell genomes. Purified libraries were measured with a Qubit 3.0 fluorometer, size-checked on a Bioanalyzer 2100, and measured again with the KAPA Library Quantification kit. Every immunoSEQ 96-well plate was sequenced on a separate single-read 150-cycle Illumina NextSeq 550 flow cell. On the authors' methods: Because the immunoSEQ output included only junctional sequences and no quality scores, the filtering could not be the same as the filtering used for full-length reads. To assign V/J genes and CDR3, sequences were annotated against IMGT germline references using PyIR, a Python wrapper for IgBLAST v1.9. Reads were removed for weak V/J assignments (E-value above 1e-6), missing CDR3, stop codons, out-of-frame junctions, or ambiguous translated residues. V3J clonotypes were defined as sequences sharing the same inferred V gene, J gene, and CDR3 amino acid sequence. The percentage overlap between two repertoires was calculated by dividing the number of shared unique clonotypes by the size of the smaller repertoire. Repertoire richness was assessed with RTK rarefaction, the Chao1 estimator, and Recon v2.1 estimates of unobserved clonotypes. For all TCRbeta clonotypes obtained by the gDNA method from a few donors, generation probabilities were computed with OLGA. TCRdb took over this immuneACCESS table, retaining in-frame rearrangements with V and J assigned. Such tables are incomplete; in checked studies, under half of the missing clones stem from an unresolved V gene, and the remainder is unexplained. The V and J calls and clone size were taken over from that table, and D and trimming were inferred from the DNA. The sample data list over 950,000 clones, and 60% to 85% of these were observed just once. The top ten constitute 0.85% to 1% of the sample.

The sequencing input was memory CD4+ T cells from PBMCs. This specimen's cell subset or site label, interpreted: CD45RA-negative fraction. In this chain, TRBV7-8 is recombined with TRBJ1-1; matching of 5 bases hints at TRBD1 as the D gene. This TCR was sampled from a man aged 18-30 years in good health. Some clones in this sample may be carry-over from other donors' samples. The CDR3 in this case is CASSLERGSTEAFF. The nucleotide sequence reads TGTGCCAGCAGCTTAGAGAGGGGCAGTACTGAAGCTTTCTTT.